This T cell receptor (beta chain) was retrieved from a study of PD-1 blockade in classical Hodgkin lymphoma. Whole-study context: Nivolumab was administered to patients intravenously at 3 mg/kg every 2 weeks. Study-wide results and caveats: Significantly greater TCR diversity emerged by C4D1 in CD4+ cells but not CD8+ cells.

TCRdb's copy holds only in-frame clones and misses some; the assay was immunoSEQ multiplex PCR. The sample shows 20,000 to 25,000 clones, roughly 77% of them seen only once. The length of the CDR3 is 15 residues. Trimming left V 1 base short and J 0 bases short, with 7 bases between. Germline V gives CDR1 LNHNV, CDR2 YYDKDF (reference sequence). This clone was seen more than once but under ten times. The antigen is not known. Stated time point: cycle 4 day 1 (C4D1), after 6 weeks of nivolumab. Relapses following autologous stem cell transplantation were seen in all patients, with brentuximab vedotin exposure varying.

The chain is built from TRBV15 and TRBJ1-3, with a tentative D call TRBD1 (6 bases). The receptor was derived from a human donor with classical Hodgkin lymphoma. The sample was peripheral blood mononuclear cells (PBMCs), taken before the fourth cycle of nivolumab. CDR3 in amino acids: CATSRVGGSGNTIYF. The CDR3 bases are TGTGCCACCAGCAGAGTAGGGGGCTCTGGAAACACCATATATTTT.